A few counts support the clone carrying this T cell receptor beta chain. Its antigen is unidentified. These data are taken from a study of blood T cells in healthy people across ages. There were healthy Caucasian individuals from Russia, aged roughly 6 to 90, serving as donors. Points from the study as a whole: As age increased, TCR beta diversity per million T cells fell in a roughly linear fashion.

A sample-barcoded 5' primer and a J-beta primer mix were used in a second PCR of about 6 to 12 cycles. All cDNA molecules were each tagged by a template-switch adaptor with 12 random nucleotides. TCRdb recomputed calls from the 5' RACE reads with MiXCR, one row per CDR3 protein. The sample records some 1.4 million distinct CDR3 sequences, roughly 40% being singletons. V lost 5 bases and J lost 0; bases outside the gene matches: 7. Germline CDR1 reads GTSNPN; CDR2 reads SVGIG (reference sequence). The CDR3 length is 15 residues. This clonotype was obtained from a woman in her late teens or twenties in good health. Sequenced: blood. The chain combines TRBV30 with TRBJ1-2, with 9 bases matching TRBD1. The CDR3 loop reads CAWVGQGQTNYGYTF. CDR3 DNA sequence: TGTGCCTGGGTGGGACAGGGCCAAACTAACTATGGCTACACCTTC. The full variable domain, rest sourced from reference TRBV30 and TRBJ1-2, is SQTIHQWPATLVQPVGSPLSLECTVEGTSNPNLYWYRQAAGRGLQLLFYSVGIGQISSEVPQNLSASRPQDRQFILSSKKLLLSDSGFYLCAWVGQGQTNYGYTFGSGTRLTVV.